This T cell receptor (beta chain) was sequenced for a study of vaccination effects on CD4 cells after COVID-19 (dated 2022 in TCRdb). Regarding the study in general: Across the study, the median time from the second dose to post-vaccine sampling was 72 days (range 14 to 241). A total of 10 COVID-19 convalescent patients and 4 SARS-CoV-2-naive healthy vaccine recipients were included in the full study. The study compared SARS-CoV-2 spike-specific CD4+ TCR repertoires before and after mRNA vaccination in COVID-19 convalescent patients and infection-naive vaccine recipients. The Oncomine TCR Beta short-read assay on an Illumina iSeq 100 was used to sequence cultures from other donors in the study.

Paper-wide results and their limitations: Limitations of the study were the small number of convalescent patients and the absence of early post-infection timepoints. Clones induced by infection and clones induced by vaccination both contracted markedly at late timepoints after vaccination, which fits with T cell responses waning over time. Among healthy vaccine recipients, nearly all vaccine-induced clones were SARS-CoV-2 mono-reactive, and only 1 of 255 was cross-reactive with common cold coronaviruses.

In the ViraFEST assay, PBMC were stimulated with viral peptide pools, and TCR sequencing was then used to find antigen-specific CD4+ T cell clonotypes based on their expansion. After about 9 days of culture, CD4+ T cells were isolated with the EasySep CD4+ T cell isolation kit. Two doses of either the BNT162b2 or the mRNA-1273 mRNA SARS-CoV-2 vaccine were administered to participants. Negative nucleocapsid antibody results before and after vaccination confirmed that the healthy vaccine recipients had no prior SARS-CoV-2 infection. Each well held two million PBMC cultured in IMDM containing roughly 5% human AB serum, 9 to 10 IU/ml IL-2 and gentamicin, along with 8 to 10 ug/ml peptides. Half of the culture medium was replaced with fresh IL-2-containing medium on days 3 and 7. Each peptide stimulation condition was cultured in triplicate wells unless otherwise noted. Using Ficoll-Paque Plus gradient centrifugation, PBMC were separated from whole blood and then either used fresh or cryopreserved at -140C. The spike proteins of SARS-CoV-2 and of the common cold coronaviruses HCoV-NL63, HCoV-OC43 and HCoV-229E were spanned by overlapping peptide pools. The QIAamp micro DNA kit was used to extract genomic DNA from the cultured CD4+ T cells.

Spanning cysteine to phenylalanine, the CDR3 consists of 13 amino acids. Only the CDR3 region is kept as DNA, spanning 39 bases read in frame from base 1. Sequences DFQATT (CDR1) and SNEGSKA (CDR2) are obtained from the germline V gene (reference sequence). V and J lose 3 bases and 3 bases, and a span of 11 bases separates them. Library creation used the immunoSEQ multiplex PCR assay. TCR beta CDR3 sequencing was performed on DNA from the cultured, isolated CD4+ T cells. The published analysis was carried out like this. Non-productive TCR sequences were discarded, and reads were trimmed to the CDR3 region, with only CDR3s of 7 or more amino acids retained. The MANAFEST web app was used to pick out antigen-specific clonotypes by comparing their expansion in peptide wells with that in reference cultures. To count as positive, a clone had to show expansion at FDR<0.05 compared with the reference and with all other wells, an odds ratio above 5, and a frequency above 0.1% in two replicate wells. A clonotype was called cross-reactive if it was significantly expanded both in SARS-CoV-2 spike wells and in at least one common cold coronavirus spike condition. CDR3 similarity was assessed by Levenshtein distance with the stringdist R package, and unrooted trees were built with ape in R 3.6.1. The clones in this table, taken by TCRdb from immuneACCESS, are in-frame only. Not every clone is retained; where verified, under half of the shortfall comes from an unresolved V gene, and the cause of the rest is unknown. V and J calls and clone size are as listed in that table; D and trimming were resolved from the DNA. A total of about 24,000 clones appear in this sample, 60% to 85% of them only once. The ten biggest clones cover about 25% of the sample.

A remark on this clone: There is no known antigen for this receptor. Qualities for individual bases were not recorded, and no much larger clone is one base off.

The TCR was taken from a human donor who received a COVID-19 vaccine. The sequence joins TRBV20-1 to TRBJ2-5; TRBD2 is a weak D gene call, 6 bases matching. Here the sequenced sample was CD4+ T cells from PBMCs cultured with HCoV-NL63 spike peptides, taken after COVID-19 vaccination. Taken with the paper, the label for cell subset or site translates to: HCoV-NL63 spike overlapping peptide pool stimulation. The CDR3 reads as follows: CSASRTTKETQYF. The nucleotides read TGCAGTGCTAGTAGGACTACAAAAGAGACCCAGTACTTC.